This T cell receptor (beta chain) was found in a study of T cell repertoires in cytomegalovirus infection. Study-wide background: As its CMV epitopes, the study selected recently identified HLA-C-restricted and well-studied HLA-B-restricted targets. Signatures in public TCR beta sequences pointed to both CMV infection and matching HLA type. Study observations and caveats: Clonotypes of TCR beta that were HLA-C-restricted and CMV-specific dominated the ex vivo response. Cumulative public TCR beta family frequency identified carriers of CMV plus the relevant HLA.

TCRdb re-analysed the reads in MiXCR, keeping a single row per CDR3 protein. The top ten clones hold roughly 14% of a sample with around 770,000 distinct CDR3 sequences, almost 30% of them seen once. This CDR3 spans 15 amino acids. V shed 7 bases and J 4 bases; nucleotides not matched to a gene: 9. Germline CDR1 and CDR2: SGHNT and YYREEE (reference sequence). This clonotype was found once. Its antigen remains unidentified. The source was cultured CD8+ T cells from PBMCs, collected from culture after CMV antigen stimulation. This sequence originates from a human donor in good health (CMV status not recorded). Some clones in this sample may be carry-over from other donors' samples. This chain uses TRBV5-4 with TRBJ1-5, with 9 bases identical to TRBD1. The CDR3 loop is CASVHKDRGNQPQHF. The CDR3 bases are TGTGCCAGCGTCCACAAGGACAGGGGAAATCAGCCCCAGCATTTT.